Following are 30 T cell receptor beta chains from one sample sequenced in a study of HIV-infected children after antiretroviral therapy interruption (dated by TCRdb to about 2019). The sample's treatment or condition label, in plain terms: PENTA 11 planned treatment interruption arm or continuous ART arm. Receptors were amplified or captured by 3' RACE. Sequencing relied on an Illumina MiSeq. TCR libraries were generated from RNA by a 3' RACE protocol incorporating unique molecular identifiers so that PCR amplification bias could be corrected. TCRdb trimmed public reads at Q25 via fastp, called clones via MiXCR and kept in-frame beta chains. Each entry merges the rows of one CDR3 protein and shows their most common DNA and genes. The sample records 90,000 or so distinct CDR3 sequences, approximately 6.9% of which are singletons. The ten largest clones capture 1% to 1.3% of the sample. This sample comprised CD45RA+ CD4+ T cells from PBMCs, pooled from several time points, obtained from a donor given antiretroviral therapy, either interrupted or continuous. Reading the label with the study, this specimen's cell subset or site is: naive CD4+ CD45RA+ CD45RO- T cells. These receptors all stem from a pool of human donors with HIV.

This clonotype was seen a handful of times. The V and J genes are TRBV29-1 and TRBJ2-4, with a weak D call TRBD2 (5 bases). Trimming cost V 4 bases and J 8 bases, with 18 bases left between them. CDR3 size: 14 residues. Germline CDR1 SQVTM, CDR2 ANQGSEA. The CDR3 loop reads CSVATRGNGDIQYF. CDR3 coding DNA: TGCAGCGTTGCCACTAGAGGGAATGGGGACATTCAGTACTTC.

This clonotype was seen ten or more times. The rearrangement uses TRBV5-1 and TRBJ2-5, with 9 bases that match TRBD1. V lost 4 bases and J lost 3; bases outside the gene matches: 4. Germline V lookup: CDR1 SGHRS, CDR2 YFSETQ. The CDR3 loop spans 14 amino acids. This CDR3 reads CASSTRTGEETQYF. In DNA, the CDR3 is TGCGCCAGCAGCACCCGGACAGGGGAAGAGACCCAGTACTTC. Filled out from reference TRBV5-1 and TRBJ2-5, the complete variable domain reads KAGVTQTPRYLIKTRGQQVTLSCSPISGHRSVSWYQQTPGQGLQFLFEYFSETQRNKGNFPGRFSGRQFSNSRSEMNVSTLELGDSALYLCASSTRTGEETQYFGPGTRLLVL.

The table lists this clonotype with many counts. This chain links TRBV5-1 with TRBJ2-2; D possibly corresponds to TRBD1 (5 bases). Trimming took off 0 bases at V and 4 bases at J, with 16 bases between the two ends. Germline lookup yields CDR1 SGHRS and CDR2 YFSETQ. This CDR3 is built from 17 residues. CDR3: CASSLVPVQVGTGELFF. CDR3 DNA: TGCGCCAGCAGCTTGGTACCGGTACAGGTCGGCACCGGGGAGCTGTTTTTT.

This clonotype was observed many times. The chain links TRBV4-2 to TRBJ2-3; 11 bases line up with TRBD2. The J segment lost 1 base and the V segment lost 4 bases, leaving 4 bases of the junction unmatched. Germline assignment: CDR1 LGHNA and CDR2 YNFKEQ. The CDR3 extends over 16 amino acids. The CDR3 sequence: CASSPVLAGGTDTQYF. DNA for the CDR3: TGTGCCAGCAGCCCTGTACTAGCGGGGGGCACAGATACGCAGTATTTT.

This clonotype was found many times. The genes are TRBV2 and TRBJ1-1, with a tentative D call TRBD1 (6 bases). CDR3 length: 14 residues. CDR1 is SNHLY, CDR2 FYNNEI, per germline. V was clipped by 4 bases and J by 5 bases, with 14 bases between them. CDR3 in amino acids: CASSALEGGTEAFF. CDR3 sequence (DNA): TGTGCCAGCAGTGCTCTGGAGGGGGGAACTGAAGCTTTCTTT.

This clonotype was observed many times. The rearrangement links TRBV7-8 to TRBJ1-3; 9 bases line up with TRBD1. Germline V gene data show CDR1 as SGHVS and CDR2 as FQNEAQ. Trimming removed 5 bases from V and 4 bases from J; junction bases left unmatched: 9. The CDR3 is 16 residues long. CDR3 residues: CASSARDRVSGNTIYF. The CDR3, as DNA: TGTGCCAGCAGCGCCCGGGACAGGGTATCAGGAAACACCATATATTTT. The full variable domain, with the rest looked up from reference TRBV7-8 and TRBJ1-3, is GAGVSQSPRYKVAKRGQDVALRCDPISGHVSLFWYQQALGQGPEFLTYFQNEAQLDKSGLPSDRFFAERPEGSVSTLKIQRTQQEDSAVYLCASSARDRVSGNTIYFGEGSWLTVV.

V usage is TRBV12-3 or TRBV12-4 and J usage is TRBJ2-7, with D perhaps TRBD1 or TRBD2 (5 bases each). The CDR3 spans 16 residues. Trimming shortened V by 3 bases and J by 2 bases, and 17 bases separated the two germline ends. The DNA for the CDR3 is TGTGCCAGCAGTTTCTCCGGGACGTCGGGAACCTACGAGCAGTACTTC. This translates into CASSFSGTSGTYEQYF.

This clonotype was detected many times. CDR3 bases: TGTGCCAGCACCCCCTCTGAGGGAGCACCCTACAATGAGCAGTTCTTC. Translating gives CASTPSEGAPYNEQFF. The V and J genes are TRBV12-3 or TRBV12-4 and TRBJ2-1; weak D call: TRBD2 (5 bases). CDR3 length equals 16 residues. V was pared by 7 bases and J by 2 bases, with 18 bases between.

A remark on this clonotype: This may stem from a read error, because a much larger clone lies one nucleotide away. This chain joins TRBV5-1 and TRBJ2-1, with TRBD1 matching 7 bases. The CDR3 runs 15 residues. From germline, CDR1 is SGHRS and CDR2 YFSETQ. The CDR3 nucleotides read TGCGCCAGCAGCTTTACGGACAGGTACTACAATGAGCATTTCTTC. Translating gives CASSFTDRYYNEHFF.

This clonotype was counted many times. This rearrangement joins TRBV5-6 to TRBJ1-2; no definite D call. V dropped 0 bases and J dropped 6 bases, with 12 bases sitting between them. This CDR3 has 14 residues. The germline V gene has CDR1 SGHDT and CDR2 YYEEEE. DNA of the CDR3: TGTGCCAGCAGCTTGGGGTCGGGGTTGCATGGCTACACCTTC. The encoded protein is CASSLGSGLHGYTF.

In this sample, this clonotype turned up many times. V is TRBV6-1 and J is TRBJ1-5, with a weak D call TRBD1 (6 bases). CDR3 length: 13 residues. The germline V and J ends were trimmed by 3 bases and 7 bases, with 10 bases remaining between them. The germline gives CDR1 MNHNS, CDR2 SASEGT. The CDR3: CASSEMGGQPQHF. The CDR3 coding sequence is TGTGCCAGCAGTGAGATGGGGGGCCAGCCCCAGCATTTT.

This clonotype was counted ten times or more. The rearrangement joins TRBV13 to TRBJ1-1; D ambiguous. The CDR3 has 13 amino acids. The V and J ends lost 4 bases and 4 bases respectively, with 10 bases between them. Germline assignment: CDR1 PRHDT and CDR2 FYEKMQ (reference sequence). The CDR3: CASSSAPGTEAFF. The DNA for the CDR3 is TGTGCCAGCAGCTCCGCTCCGGGCACTGAAGCTTTCTTT.

This clonotype turned up a few times. V usage is TRBV5-1 and J usage is TRBJ2-2, with 8 bases aligning to TRBD2. V dropped 5 bases and J dropped 4; count of bases not matched to a gene: 10. CDR1 SGHRS and CDR2 YFSETQ come from the germline V gene. The CDR3 contains 16 residues. In DNA form, the CDR3 reads TGCGCCAGCAGTATGGGAGCCGGGACTAGCACCGGGGAGCTGTTTTTT. Translation gives CASSMGAGTSTGELFF.

This clonotype was counted many times. The J gene is TRBJ1-6, the V gene TRBV30; 8 bases match TRBD1. This CDR3 has 19 residues. V trimming: 2 bases; J trimming: 7 bases; junction bases outside the gene matches: 19. Germline V gene sequence: CDR1 GTSNPN, CDR2 SVGIG (reference sequence). CDR3 nucleotide sequence: TGTGCCTGGAGTACAACACGAATCCGGGACAGGAACATAAATTCACCCCTCCACTTT. As protein: CAWSTTRIRDRNINSPLHF.

In its sample, this clonotype was seen a few times. The gene calls are TRBV5-1 and TRBJ2-1; possible D gene TRBD1, 7 bases. V lost 3 bases to trimming and J lost 7 bases, with 26 bases between them. The CDR3 consists of 18 residues. CDR1 is SGHRS, CDR2 YFSETQ, per germline. For the CDR3, the DNA is TGCGCCAGCAGCTCCCGCGGGACAGTTCTTGTCTCGCTAAATGAGCAGTTCTTC. This sequence encodes CASSSRGTVLVSLNEQFF.

The chain recombines TRBV12-3 or TRBV12-4 with TRBJ1-4; D gene ambiguous. This CDR3 region has 12 residues. The V gene lost 3 bases and the J gene lost 8 bases, with 7 bases spanning the gap. The CDR3 DNA follows: TGTGCCAGCAGTTTTGGGTCGGAAAAACTGTTTTTT. Protein sequence: CASSFGSEKLFF.

This clonotype has a count of ten or more. The chain links TRBV27 to TRBJ2-7, with TRBD2 matching 10 bases. Germline trimming cut 6 bases from V and 12 bases from J; bases unmatched to any gene: 17. Germline CDR1 MNHEY, CDR2 SMNVEV (reference sequence). CDR3 length: 15 amino acids. This chain's CDR3 is CASSPISSGSPRPYF. CDR3 sequence (DNA): TGTGCCAGCAGCCCCATTTCTAGCGGGAGCCCCCGCCCGTACTTC.

This clonotype was seen repeatedly, ten times or more. V gene TRBV29-1 combines with J gene TRBJ2-2, with D uncertain. The germline gives CDR1 SQVTM, CDR2 ANQGSEA. The V end was cut by 8 bases, the J end by 0 bases, with 22 bases between. CDR3 length: 17 amino acids. CDR3 nucleotides: TGCAGCCGGAAGGCACAGCTTTCCTCCCCGAACACCGGGGAGCTGTTTTTT. As protein: CSRKAQLSSPNTGELFF.

This clonotype has a count of ten or more. The rearrangement uses TRBV20-1 and TRBJ2-7; 7 bases agree with TRBD1. Germline assignment: CDR1 DFQATT and CDR2 SNEGSKA (reference sequence). The CDR3 is made up of 14 amino acids. This CDR3 reads CSANAQGPPHEQYF. The CDR3 DNA reads as TGCAGCGCAAACGCACAGGGGCCACCGCACGAGCAGTACTTC.

The rearrangement uses TRBV20-1 and TRBJ2-1, with 8 bases identical to TRBD2. Germline CDR1 and CDR2: DFQATT and SNEGSKA (reference sequence). With V trimmed by 4 bases and J by 3 bases, 8 bases remained unmatched. The CDR3 runs to 15 residues. CDR3 region: CSAIATGGVYNEQFF. CDR3 coding DNA: TGCAGTGCTATCGCGACCGGGGGGGTCTACAATGAGCAGTTCTTC.

This clonotype was seen repeatedly, ten times or more. This chain joins TRBV12-3 or TRBV12-4 and TRBJ1-5; D not certain. This CDR3 contains 11 residues. Trimming stripped 3 bases from V and 7 bases from J, with 4 bases between. The CDR3 nucleotides read TGTGCCAGCAGTTTGGGCCAGCCCCAGCATTTT. It codes for CASSLGQPQHF.

This clonotype showed up many times. The chain recombines TRBV7-3 with TRBJ2-7; 7 positions agree with TRBD2. Losses at the gene ends were 5 bases for V and 2 bases for J; bases not matched to a gene: 9. Germline CDR1 SGHTA, CDR2 FQGTGA. The CDR3 spans 15 residues. The CDR3, as DNA: TGTGCCAGCAGCCCCCGGGGGGACGCCACCTACGAGCAGTACTTC. Translating it yields CASSPRGDATYEQYF.

This clonotype was found many times. The chain carries TRBV6-5 and TRBJ1-2, with 10 bases matching TRBD1. V gave up 6 bases and J gave up 5 bases; unmatched junction bases: 6. CDR1 MNHEY and CDR2 SVGAGI come from the germline V gene. The CDR3 has 14 residues. The CDR3 region has the DNA TGTGCCAGCAGACCGACAGGGGGCGGGTATGGCTACACCTTC. This translates into CASRPTGGGYGYTF.

This clonotype was picked up many times. The chain carries TRBV18 and TRBJ2-3; the D is unclear. Trimming removed 1 base at V and 0 bases at J, with 5 bases between. Germline V gene sequence: CDR1 KGHSH, CDR2 LQKENI. The CDR3 is 14 amino acids. This CDR3 is CASSPRSSTDTQYF. Written as DNA, the CDR3 is TGTGCCAGCTCACCACGCTCTAGCACAGATACGCAGTATTTT.

This clonotype is classed as medium-sized (0.01 to 0.1%). The gene calls are TRBV25-1 and TRBJ2-6; D may be TRBD1 (6 bases). The germline CDR1 and CDR2 sequences are MGHDK and SYGVNS. The CDR3 is 15 residues long. Trimming pared 4 bases from V and 3 bases from J, leaving 10 bases between. The CDR3 DNA reads as TGTGCCAGCAGTGCCCACAGGGATGGGGCCAACGTCCTGACTTTC. This gives the protein CASSAHRDGANVLTF. The full variable domain, with the rest looked up from reference TRBV25-1 and TRBJ2-6, is EADIYQTPRYLVIGTGKKITLECSQTMGHDKMYWYQQDPGMELHLIHYSYGVNSTEKGDLSSESTVSRIRTEHFPLTLESARPSHTSQYLCASSAHRDGANVLTFGAGSRLTVL.

This clonotype was seen repeatedly, ten times or more. V gene TRBV5-6 combines with J gene TRBJ2-7, with D unresolved. This CDR3 has 14 amino acids. From germline, CDR1 is SGHDT and CDR2 YYEEEE. Deletions cut 0 bases from V and 0 bases from J, with 7 bases between. Here the CDR3 reads CASSLAWSSYEQYF. The CDR3 bases are TGTGCCAGCAGCTTGGCTTGGAGCTCCTACGAGCAGTACTTC.

At least ten counts were recorded for this clonotype. The V and J genes are TRBV20-1 and TRBJ1-4; D possibly corresponds to TRBD1 (6 bases). The length of the CDR3 is 12 residues. With 5 bases removed from V and 8 bases from J, the gap between germline ends came to 12 bases. The germline V gene encodes CDR1 DFQATT and CDR2 SNEGSKA (reference sequence). The DNA for the CDR3 is TGCAGTGCTGGGGCAGGGGAAGAAAAACTGTTTTTT. Encoded protein: CSAGAGEEKLFF.

This clonotype was recorded many times. This chain joins TRBV6-2 or TRBV6-3 and TRBJ1-1; D is ambiguous. Germline values: CDR1 MNHEY, CDR2 SVGEGT. With 0 bases removed from V and 2 bases from J, the gap between germline ends came to 7 bases. The CDR3 is 14 amino acids. The CDR3 sequence: CASSYSGSNTEAFF. CDR3 bases: TGTGCCAGCAGTTACTCAGGGAGTAACACTGAAGCTTTCTTT.

This clonotype has at least ten counts. The genes are TRBV29-1 and TRBJ1-2; 7 nucleotides align to TRBD1. J gave up 6 bases and V 4 bases, and 17 bases lay outside the gene matches. CDR1 and CDR2 from the germline V gene are SQVTM and ANQGSEA. The CDR3 covers 16 residues. CDR3 in amino acids: CSVARRMTGIDDGYTF. Written as DNA, the CDR3 is TGCAGCGTTGCCCGAAGGATGACAGGGATAGACGATGGCTACACCTTC.

In this sample, this clonotype turned up many times. The V call is TRBV6-6, the J call TRBJ1-2; D call uncertain. The germline gives CDR1 MNHNY, CDR2 SVGAGI (reference sequence). The CDR3 is 12 residues long. V shed 4 bases and J shed 6 bases, with 9 bases lying between them. As DNA, the CDR3 is TGTGCCAGCAGTTCATGGAGGGATGGCTACACCTTC. Encoded protein: CASSSWRDGYTF.